These T cell receptor beta chains were read from a single sample in a study of PD-L1 blockade in urothelial cancer. TCRdb keeps only in-frame clones here, not all; method: immunoSEQ multiplex PCR. The sample yields roughly 45,000 clones, roughly nine tenths seen once. Sample: PBMCs, taken around atezolizumab (anti-PD-L1) treatment. The receptors originated from a man aged 55 to 70 with urothelial cancer. Both conserved end residues are trimmed from each CDR3.

J gene: TRBJ2-7
V gene: TRBV5-6
CDR3 protein: ASSLGGPYEQY

J gene: TRBJ2-3
V gene: TRBV10-3
CDR3 protein: AISKAGGPGDTQY

J gene: TRBJ2-3
V gene: TRBV9
CDR3 protein: ASMGAVTDTQY

J gene: TRBJ1-2
V gene: TRBV27
CDR3 protein: ANNRGSYGYT

J gene: TRBJ1-6
V gene: TRBV4-1
CDR3 protein: ASSQDHTASYNSPLH

J gene: TRBJ2-2
V gene: TRBV13
CDR3 protein: ASIRGGRGGVTGELF

J gene: TRBJ1-6
V gene: TRBV10-3
CDR3 protein: ATGQDNSPLH

J gene: TRBJ1-5
V gene: TRBV28
CDR3 protein: ASSLAGSPGPQH

J gene: TRBJ2-7
V gene: TRBV7-2
CDR3 protein: ASSRLESFTYEQY

J gene: TRBJ1-1
V gene: TRBV27
CDR3 protein: ASSPGNTEAF

J gene: TRBJ1-1
V gene: TRBV27
CDR3 protein: ASSFEGLQGPPSVEAF

J gene: TRBJ1-2
V gene: TRBV15
CDR3 protein: ATSRTVINYGYT

J gene: TRBJ1-1
V gene: TRBV30
CDR3 protein: AWTRLGGAHREAF

J gene: TRBJ1-1
V gene: TRBV5-1
CDR3 protein: ASSGGTAMNTEAF

J gene: TRBJ1-1
V gene: TRBV10-1
CDR3 protein: ASSVVRGSEAF

J gene: TRBJ2-3
V gene: TRBV13
CDR3 protein: ASSLAQGVSDTQY

J gene: TRBJ2-7
V gene: TRBV19
CDR3 protein: ASSSYSTYEQY

J gene: TRBJ2-3
V gene: TRBV5-1
CDR3 protein: ASSPRTSGGLTTDTQY

J gene: TRBJ1-2
V gene: TRBV7-2
CDR3 protein: ASSLEGGHGYT

J gene: TRBJ2-7
V gene: TRBV11-3
CDR3 protein: ASSPTGGDEQY

J gene: TRBJ2-7
V gene: TRBV6-1
CDR3 protein: ASRMGARVEQY

J gene: TRBJ1-5
V gene: TRBV29-1
CDR3 protein: SVDPGAQH

J gene: TRBJ2-1
V gene: TRBV7-9
CDR3 protein: ASSLPPRVAVYNEQF

J gene: TRBJ1-5
V gene: TRBV19
CDR3 protein: ASSIAAANQPQH

J gene: TRBJ2-5
V gene: TRBV2
CDR3 protein: ANRLVGTQY

J gene: TRBJ1-2
V gene: TRBV5-1
CDR3 protein: ASSEEASGYGYT

J gene: TRBJ2-3
V gene: TRBV4-2
CDR3 protein: ASRGAGGVENTQY

J gene: TRBJ1-1
V gene: TRBV6-5
CDR3 protein: ASRHLDRDTEAF

J gene: TRBJ2-3
V gene: TRBV2
CDR3 protein: ASRKRGITDTQY

J gene: TRBJ2-7
V gene: TRBV27
CDR3 protein: ASRPIDRERGEQY

J gene: TRBJ1-4
V gene: TRBV4-2
CDR3 protein: ASSQELLGWGQVGGKLF

J gene: TRBJ1-1
V gene: TRBV19
CDR3 protein: ATSFGGVNTEAF

J gene: TRBJ2-7
V gene: TRBV7-2
CDR3 protein: ASRLAGPVQY

J gene: TRBJ1-4
V gene: TRBV11-2
CDR3 protein: ASSRDRGNEKLF

J gene: TRBJ2-3
V gene: TRBV7-2
CDR3 protein: ASSLVAGSLEGTQY

J gene: TRBJ2-7
V gene: TRBV28
CDR3 protein: ASSSPSGGAYEQY

J gene: TRBJ1-5
V gene: TRBV18
CDR3 protein: ASSLGTGVSNQPQH

J gene: TRBJ1-2
V gene: TRBV5-4
CDR3 protein: ASSSTGEGYGYT

J gene: TRBJ2-5
V gene: TRBV6-1
CDR3 protein: ASSAEPQGRETQY

J gene: TRBJ2-5
V gene: TRBV19
CDR3 protein: ASSYPEPTGETQY

J gene: TRBJ1-1
V gene: TRBV7-6
CDR3 protein: ASSPTRNTEAF

J gene: TRBJ1-1
V gene: TRBV27
CDR3 protein: ASSTTARGPAGEAF

J gene: TRBJ2-5
V gene: TRBV23-1
CDR3 protein: ASSQPFAGAAETQY

J gene: TRBJ1-2
V gene: TRBV23-1
CDR3 protein: ASAPGMEYGYT

J gene: TRBJ2-7
V gene: TRBV27
CDR3 protein: ASAGTRSTYEQY

J gene: TRBJ2-5
V gene: TRBV7-7
CDR3 protein: ASSLAGGGQETQY

J gene: TRBJ2-2
V gene: TRBV6-1
CDR3 protein: ASSVSQANTGELF

J gene: TRBJ2-7
V gene: TRBV6-1
CDR3 protein: ASSGTRYEQY

J gene: TRBJ2-5
V gene: TRBV7-3
CDR3 protein: ASSFSGKGEETQY

J gene: TRBJ2-7
V gene: TRBV7-3
CDR3 protein: ASSLGGGTASYEQY

J gene: TRBJ2-1
V gene: TRBV9
CDR3 protein: ASSLTSSEQF

J gene: TRBJ1-1
V gene: TRBV6-6
CDR3 protein: ASSFADRGGAF

J gene: TRBJ1-3
V gene: TRBV9
CDR3 protein: ASNTGSAGNTIY

J gene: TRBJ1-5
V gene: TRBV28
CDR3 protein: ASRVTGDGNQPQH

J gene: TRBJ2-3
V gene: TRBV6-6
CDR3 protein: ASGKGLADTDTQY

J gene: TRBJ2-6
V gene: TRBV7-9
CDR3 protein: ASSLVTGANVLT

J gene: TRBJ1-1
V gene: TRBV7-3
CDR3 protein: ASSLTTTTEAF

J gene: TRBJ1-6
V gene: TRBV7-9
CDR3 protein: ASSLNWGVNSPLH

J gene: TRBJ1-1
V gene: TRBV19
CDR3 protein: ASSIGPQNAGPGRVNTEAF

J gene: TRBJ2-7
V gene: TRBV7-2
CDR3 protein: ASSLVTAYEQY